Following are 10 T cell receptor beta chains from one sample sequenced in a study of blood T cell repertoires in COVID-19. Sequenced by immunoSEQ multiplex PCR; TCRdb stores in-frame clones only, minus some. The sample lists approximately 320,000 clones, around 90% occurring once. The source material was PBMCs or T cells enriched from blood (not recorded which). Receptors originate from a man between 60 and 75 years old who had recovered from COVID-19.

This clone was found once. The chain links TRBV7-9 to TRBJ2-2; 10 bases are shared with TRBD1. The CDR3 has 15 residues. Germline CDR1 and CDR2: SEHNR and FQNEAQ (reference sequence). Trimming at V came to 6 bases and at J to 5 bases, leaving 6 bases not matched to a gene. The CDR3 sequence: CASSPGTGETGELFF. The CDR3 DNA is TGTGCCAGCAGTCCCGGGACAGGGGAAACCGGGGAGCTGTTTTTT.

Only one count was recorded for this clone. The V gene is TRBV9, the J gene TRBJ1-4, with TRBD1 identical over 7 bases. The trim removed 4 bases at V and 7 bases at J, leaving 16 bases unmatched. The germline CDR1 and CDR2 sequences are SGDLS and YYNGEE. The CDR3 loop spans 17 amino acids. The CDR3 DNA sequence: TGTGCCAGCAGCTTTCCAGGGGGAGATCCTCGGAGTGAAAAACTGTTTTTT. Residues: CASSFPGGDPRSEKLFF.

The chain has TRBV18 and TRBJ2-7; 8 bases fit TRBD1. The CDR3 sequence is 13 residues long. Per germline, CDR1 KGHSH and CDR2 LQKENI. With 4 bases clipped from V and 7 bases from J, the junction kept 6 bases outside the gene matches. In nucleotides, the CDR3 is TGTGCCAGCTCACTGGACAGGGCGGGTGAGCAGTACTTC. It specifies CASSLDRAGEQYF.

V is TRBV6-5 and J is TRBJ1-2; D gene ambiguous. CDR1 and CDR2 from the germline V gene are MNHEY and SVGAGI. The V end lost 4 bases, the J end lost 8 bases, and 20 bases lay between the germline ends. The CDR3 covers 15 residues. The CDR3 DNA is TGTGCCAGCAGTTCCAACCCTGCGAAGTCGGTGGGCTACACCTTC. Translated, it gives CASSSNPAKSVGYTF.

The chain links TRBV5-1 to TRBJ2-1; 10 bases match TRBD2. The V and J ends lost 4 bases and 6 bases, in that order; junction bases with no gene match: 7. Germline CDR1 is SGHRS and CDR2 is YFSETQ. CDR3 length: 15 amino acids. This CDR3 reads CASSLSTSGFNEQFF. In nucleotides, the CDR3 is TGCGCCAGCAGCCTATCGACTAGCGGGTTCAATGAGCAGTTCTTC. The full variable domain, in which reference TRBV5-1 and TRBJ2-1 provide the parts outside the CDR3, is KAGVTQTPRYLIKTRGQQVTLSCSPISGHRSVSWYQQTPGQGLQFLFEYFSETQRNKGNFPGRFSGRQFSNSRSEMNVSTLELGDSALYLCASSLSTSGFNEQFFGPGTRLTVL.

The chain combines TRBV18 with TRBJ1-6; perhaps TRBD1 as D (5 bases). The length of the CDR3 is 16 residues. Trimming took off 3 bases at V and 5 bases at J, with 14 bases between the two ends. Germline values: CDR1 KGHSH, CDR2 LQKENI. CDR3 loop: CASSPLGRDDNSPLHF. CDR3 DNA sequence: TGTGCCAGCTCACCCTTAGGCAGGGATGATAATTCACCCCTCCACTTT.

The chain employs TRBV28 and TRBJ2-7; 10 nucleotides agree with TRBD1. V gave up 10 bases and J gave up 4 bases; unmatched junction bases: 7. The CDR3 runs to 13 residues. Germline values: CDR1 MDHEN, CDR2 SYDVKM. For the CDR3, the DNA is TGTGCCACCATGACAGGGGGCTTGTACGAGCAGTACTTC. Residues: CATMTGGLYEQYF.

The J gene is TRBJ2-7, the V gene TRBV27, with TRBD1 identical over 9 bases. In germline, CDR1 is MNHEY, CDR2 SMNVEV (reference sequence). The CDR3 consists of 16 residues. After removal of 2 bases from V and 2 bases from J, the junction contained 7 bases not matched to a gene. The CDR3 bases are TGTGCCAGCAGTTTAGTTGGGACAGGGAGAACCTACGAGCAGTACTTC. Encoded protein: CASSLVGTGRTYEQYF.

This chain connects TRBV21-1 to TRBJ2-5; no check of the table's D call, TRBD1, against the DNA was made. TRBV21-1 is assigned pseudogene status. This CDR3 is 14 amino acids long. DNA for the CDR3: TGTGCCAGCAGCAAAGGGACAGGGTACGAGACCCAGTACTTC. This sequence encodes CASSKGTGYETQYF.

This sequence joins TRBV18 and TRBJ2-7, with 8 bases lining up with TRBD1. Germline trimming cut 1 base from V and 3 bases from J; bases unmatched to any gene: 5. From germline, CDR1 is KGHSH and CDR2 LQKENI. CDR3 length: 15 residues. CDR3 amino acids: CASSPQRTGNYEQYF. The CDR3 DNA is TGTGCCAGCTCACCACAAAGGACAGGGAACTACGAGCAGTACTTC.